The T cell receptor beta chain described here comes from a study of T-cell reconstitution after alpha-beta-depleted transplantation in children. This clonotype has a count of ten or more. The antigen is unknown. The study's findings and limits: For some patients, TCRbeta diversity was high at day 60 because of recipient T cells and thymic progenitors that survived. From newly produced T cells came most of the T-cell counts and diversity one year after transplant. Expanded graft clones numbering several hundred reportedly gave rise to alpha-beta T cells about two months after transplant.

Trimming removed 1 base at V and 4 bases at J, with 14 bases between. The CDR3 runs 15 residues. CDR1 and CDR2 (germline): SGHRS, YFSETQ. Preparing the TCRbeta library involved the use of unique molecular identifiers. Each CDR3 protein is one row after TCRdb ran MiXCR on the PCR reads. This table holds over 85,000 distinct CDR3 sequences, 4.5% to 7.5% found once. Sample: PBMCs, mostly from graft donor cells, taken 60 days after TCRalphabeta/CD19-depleted stem cell transplant. The chain has TRBV5-1 and TRBJ2-5; D may be TRBD2 (6 bases). The TCR was taken from a female patient between 2 and 15 years old who had a stem cell transplant for Fanconi anemia, so the T cells may come from the graft donor. CDR3 DNA: TGCGCCAGCAGCTTGTATGGGGCGCGGGGAGAGACCCAGTACTTC. Residues: CASSLYGARGETQYF.